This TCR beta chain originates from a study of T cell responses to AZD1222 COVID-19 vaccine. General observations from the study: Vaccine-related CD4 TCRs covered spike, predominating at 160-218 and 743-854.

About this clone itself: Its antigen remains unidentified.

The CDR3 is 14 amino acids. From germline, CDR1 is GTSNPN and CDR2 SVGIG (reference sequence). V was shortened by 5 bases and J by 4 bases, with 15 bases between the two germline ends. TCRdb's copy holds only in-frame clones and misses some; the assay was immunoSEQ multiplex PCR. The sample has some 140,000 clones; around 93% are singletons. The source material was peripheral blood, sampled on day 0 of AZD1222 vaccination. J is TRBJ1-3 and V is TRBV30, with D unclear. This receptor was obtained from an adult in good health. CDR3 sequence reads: CAWLPSPGGNTIYF. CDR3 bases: TGTGCCTGGCTCCCTTCACCCGGGGGAAACACCATATATTTT.